Listed below are T cell receptor beta chains from one sample, sequenced in a study of blood T cells in healthy people across ages. MiXCR, run by TCRdb on the 5' RACE reads, gives a single entry per CDR3 protein. The sample records approximately 900,000 distinct CDR3 sequences, roughly 50% being singletons. Sequencing was performed on blood. The receptors come from a man between 25 and 39 years old in good health. The CDR3 runs from the conserved cysteine through the conserved F or W. D genes are given only for firm matches. Not all rows give a size; the values are once, few, many and, for expanded clones, a class.

>TRBV3-1|TRBD2|TRBJ2-3|-
TGTGCCAGCAGCCCTTCCGGACTAGCCTCGAGCACAGATACGCAGTATTTT
CASSPSGLASSTDTQYF
>TRBV5-1|TRBD2|TRBJ2-7|few
TGCGCCAGCAGCTTGTTAGCGGGGCGATACAATGAGCAGTACTTC
CASSLLAGRYNEQYF
>TRBV5-4|TRBD2|TRBJ2-1|few
TGTGCCAGCAGCTCGGGACTAGCGGGGGGCTCCTACAATGAGCAGTTCTTC
CASSSGLAGGSYNEQFF
>TRBV12-3/TRBV12-4|TRBD2|TRBJ2-1|-
TGTGCCAGCAGTTTGTTTGCAGTTCTAGCGGACATTAGCTCCTACAATGAGCAGTTCTTC
CASSLFAVLADISSYNEQFF
>TRBV7-9|-|TRBJ1-2|-
TGTGCCAGCAGCACCTTCGACACGCTCAACTATGGCTACACCTTC
CASSTFDTLNYGYTF
>TRBV7-9|-|TRBJ2-7|-
TGTGCCAGCAGCACCCGACAGGATAGCGAGCAGTACTTC
CASSTRQDSEQYF
>TRBV6-5|-|TRBJ2-3|few
TGTGCCAGCAGCCACGACAGTACAGATACGCAGTATTTT
CASSHDSTDTQYF
>TRBV3-1|TRBD1|TRBJ1-4|-
TGTGCCACCAGCCGTGCAACAGGGGAGAGAGAAAAACTGTTTTTT
CATSRATGEREKLFF
>TRBV18|TRBD2|TRBJ2-7|-
TGTGCCAGCTCTATATCCAGTCAACTAGCGGGGAGCTCCTACGAGCAGTACTTC
CASSISSQLAGSSYEQYF
>TRBV4-3|TRBD2|TRBJ2-7|-
TGCGCCAGCAGCCAAGATGTAACTAGCGGGACCTACGAGCAGTACTTC
CASSQDVTSGTYEQYF
>TRBV20-1|-|TRBJ1-1|-
TGCAGTGCTTGGCAAGGGGTGGGGAACACTGAAGCTTTCTTT
CSAWQGVGNTEAFF
>TRBV6-5|TRBD1|TRBJ2-7|few
TGTGCCAGATTAAGACGGGACAGGGTCTCCTACGAGCAGTACTTC
CARLRRDRVSYEQYF
>TRBV6-6|TRBD1|TRBJ1-3|-
TGTGCCAGCAGCCCGCAGGACAGGGCAGGAAACACCATATATTTT
CASSPQDRAGNTIYF
>TRBV24-1|-|TRBJ1-2|-
TGTGCCACCAGTGATCCTGACACGAAGAAGGATGGCTACACCTTC
CATSDPDTKKDGYTF
>TRBV20-1|TRBD2|TRBJ2-1|-
TGCAGTGCTAGAGATCCGCGGGGGGGCTCCTACAATGAGCAGTTCTTC
CSARDPRGGSYNEQFF
>TRBV6-5|-|TRBJ2-7|-
TGTGCCAGCAGTTATTCAAATACTTACGAGCAGTACTTC
CASSYSNTYEQYF
>TRBV10-3|TRBD1|TRBJ2-1|few
TGTGCCATCAGGCGGGACAGGGGGCCCTATGAGCAGTTCTTC
CAIRRDRGPYEQFF
>TRBV29-1|-|TRBJ2-1|-
TGCAGCGTGACCGGGACGGGCTCCTACAATGAGCAGTTCTTC
CSVTGTGSYNEQFF
>TRBV20-1|TRBD2|TRBJ2-7|-
TGCAGTGCTAGAGTGGCGGGGGGCCTCCCTCCCTACGAGCAGTACTTC
CSARVAGGLPPYEQYF
>TRBV7-2|-|TRBJ1-2|-
TGTGCCAGCAGCTCCTCGCCGGACAGTTTAGCTAACTATGGCTACACCTTC
CASSSSPDSLANYGYTF
>TRBV6-5|-|TRBJ1-5|-
TGTGCCAGCAGTTGGAGTAGCAATCAGCCCCAGCATTTT
CASSWSSNQPQHF
>TRBV29-1|-|TRBJ1-2|-
TGCAGCGTGTATGGGACACACGCTTCCCGATACTATGGCTACACCTTC
CSVYGTHASRYYGYTF
>TRBV4-2|TRBD2|TRBJ2-5|-
TGTGCCAGCAGGGCTAGCGGCCAAGAGACCCAGTACTTC
CASRASGQETQYF
>TRBV6-5|TRBD2|TRBJ2-3|-
TGTGCCAGCAGTGACTCCGGGACTAGCTCAGATACGCAGTATTTT
CASSDSGTSSDTQYF
>TRBV6-5|TRBD2|TRBJ2-7|few
TGTGCCAGCAGTTCACTAGCGGGCTACAATGAGCAGTACTTC
CASSSLAGYNEQYF
>TRBV7-9|TRBD1|TRBJ2-7|-
TGTGCCAGCAGCTTGGACAGGGGGCGAATCTACGAGCAGTACTTC
CASSLDRGRIYEQYF
>TRBV27|TRBD2|TRBJ2-1|-
TGTGCCAGCAGTCCGCGACGGCCTAGCGGGGACCGGTCCTACAATGAGCAGTTCTTC
CASSPRRPSGDRSYNEQFF
>TRBV4-3|-|TRBJ1-5|few
TGCGCCAGCAGCCAAGACAGACGGACTATTAATCAGCCCCAGCATTTT
CASSQDRRTINQPQHF
>TRBV5-6|-|TRBJ1-2|-
TGTGCCAGAAGCTTGGGGCAGGACCTCTACACCTTC
CARSLGQDLYTF
>TRBV6-6|-|TRBJ2-7|once
TGTGCCACAGCAAGGGGGTTCGGCTCCTACGAGCAGTACTTC
CATARGFGSYEQYF
>TRBV4-3|-|TRBJ2-5|-
TGCGCCAGCAGCCGGGACCTCCAGTTTCCAGAGACCCAGTACTTC
CASSRDLQFPETQYF
>TRBV20-1|-|TRBJ1-2|-
TGCAGTGCTAGAGATGGGGGAGGCTATGGCTACACCTTC
CSARDGGGYGYTF
>TRBV6-2/TRBV6-3|TRBD2|TRBJ2-7|-
TGTGCCAGCAGTCGCCTGTCGGGGGGCTCCTACGAGCAGTACTTC
CASSRLSGGSYEQYF
>TRBV9|-|TRBJ1-6|-
TGTGCCAGCAGCCCCAGGGGCTCGGATAATTCACCCCTCCACTTT
CASSPRGSDNSPLHF
>TRBV12-1|-|TRBJ2-1|-
TGTGCCAGCAGCTTTGCCGGGGGCTGCTCCTACAATGAGCAGTTCTTC
CASSFAGGCSYNEQFF
>TRBV12-3/TRBV12-4|TRBD1|TRBJ2-1|-
TGTACCAGCAGCCCCGGACAGGGGTCCTACAATGAGCAGTTCTTC
CTSSPGQGSYNEQFF
>TRBV5-1|-|TRBJ2-2|-
TGCGCCAGCAGCGATAAGTACGCCGGGGAGCTGTTTTTT
CASSDKYAGELFF
>TRBV27|TRBD1|TRBJ2-2|-
TGTGCCAGCACCCAAACCTTTGGGACAGGGGTAACCGGGGAGCTGTTTTTT
CASTQTFGTGVTGELFF
>TRBV27|TRBD2|TRBJ2-3|-
TGTGCCAGCAGTCCGATAGGACTAGCGGGGGGGCTCACCCCCTCTTTGTCAGATACGCAGTATTTT
CASSPIGLAGGLTPSLSDTQYF
>TRBV3-1|TRBD1|TRBJ2-3|few
TGTGCCAGCAGCCAAGATCTCAACAGGGGGCTAACAGATACGCAGTATTTT
CASSQDLNRGLTDTQYF
>TRBV15|-|TRBJ1-2|-
TGTGCCACCAGCAGAGGAGATCCGGACGCCATCTATGGCTACACCTTC
CATSRGDPDAIYGYTF
>TRBV27|-|TRBJ2-1|-
TGTGCCAGCAGTTTAACGGAGGGGCTCTCCTACAATGAGCAGTTCTTC
CASSLTEGLSYNEQFF
>TRBV7-2|-|TRBJ1-2|-
TGTGCCAGCACCCAGTGGGGGGGGGCCTTCGGCTACACCTTC
CASTQWGGAFGYTF
>TRBV29-1|-|TRBJ1-2|-
TGCAGCGCCGAGTATAACTATGGCTACACCTTC
CSAEYNYGYTF
>TRBV18|-|TRBJ2-5|-
TGTGCCAGCTCACCACCCGGGGGGCCATTAGAGACCCAGTACTTC
CASSPPGGPLETQYF
>TRBV30|TRBD1|TRBJ2-3|-
TGTGCCTGGAGTACCGGGACAGGGGCAGATACGCAGTATTTT
CAWSTGTGADTQYF
>TRBV12-3/TRBV12-4|-|TRBJ2-2|-
TGTGCCAGCAGTCTCCAGGGGAAGGGCGGGGAGCTGTTTTTT
CASSLQGKGGELFF
>TRBV12-3/TRBV12-4|TRBD2|TRBJ2-5|-
TGTGCCAGCAGAGCTACGGGGGGTCAAGAGACCCAGTACTTC
CASRATGGQETQYF
>TRBV27|-|TRBJ2-3|-
TGTGCCAGCCGCTCCGGGGGGCTTGGCACAGATACGCAGTATTTT
CASRSGGLGTDTQYF
>TRBV5-6|TRBD2|TRBJ2-3|-
TGTGCCAGCCATGGGGGGGAAGATACGCAGTATTTT
CASHGGEDTQYF
>TRBV27|-|TRBJ2-7|few
TGTGCCAGCACCTCCAGTAATTACGAGCAGTACTTC
CASTSSNYEQYF
>TRBV10-3|TRBD2|TRBJ2-1|-
TGTGCCATCAGTCCGGGACTAGCCCCATACAATGAGCAGTTCTTC
CAISPGLAPYNEQFF
>TRBV20-1|TRBD1|TRBJ2-5|-
TGCAGTGGGGACAGGGGTTTTGAGGAGACCCAGTACTTC
CSGDRGFEETQYF